Shown below are 6 T cell receptor beta chains from a single sample sequenced in a study of CD8 T cells in Susac syndrome (dated by TCRdb to about 2019). Libraries were built with the immunoSEQ multiplex PCR assay. RNA was extracted with the RNeasy kit and roughly 0.45 to 1 ug was reverse transcribed using random hexamers. TCRdb passed the public sequencing reads through fastp at Q25 and MiXCR, retaining productive beta sequences. Entries are consolidated by CDR3 protein sequence, retaining the most common genes and DNA. This sample holds about 200,000 distinct CDR3 sequences; about 95% were observed only once. The ten largest account for 0.085% to 0.095% of the sample. The sequencing input was CD4+ T cells from PBMCs. These receptor sequences come from a human donor with multiple sclerosis.

The chain is built from TRBV20-1 and TRBJ2-7, with D maybe TRBD1 (6 bases). Per the germline V gene, CDR1 is DFQATT and CDR2 is SNEGSKA (reference sequence). The CDR3 extends over 17 amino acids. Trimming stripped 4 bases from V and 3 bases from J, with 25 bases between. Here the CDR3 DNA reads TGCAGTGCTAACACACTACACCTAAGGGGGACGGGCTACGAGCAGTACTTC. It is translated as CSANTLHLRGTGYEQYF.

The chain combines TRBV9 with TRBJ2-1; weak D call: TRBD1 (7 bases). V was clipped by 4 bases and J by 3 bases, with 17 bases between them. CDR3 length equals 16 residues. Germline V gene data show CDR1 as SGDLS and CDR2 as YYNGEE. CDR3: CASSPGGLTIYNEQFF. DNA of the CDR3: TGTGCCAGCAGCCCAGGGGGACTTACCATCTACAATGAGCAGTTCTTC.

The chain links TRBV2 to TRBJ2-7; D unresolved. Germline-derived CDR1 and CDR2 are SNHLY and FYNNEI. CDR3 length equals 13 residues. Trimming removed 5 bases from V and 6 bases from J, with 14 bases in between. In DNA, the CDR3 is TGTGCCAGCAGTCCGTTTTTGACTGGCGAGCAGTACTTC. Translated: CASSPFLTGEQYF. Complete variable domain (other parts from reference TRBV2 and TRBJ2-7): EPEVTQTPSHQVTQMGQEVILRCVPISNHLYFYWYRQILGQKVEFLVSFYNNEISEKSEIFDDQFSVERPDGSNFTLKIRSTKLEDSAMYFCASSPFLTGEQYFGPGTRLTVT.

The genes are TRBV7-3 and TRBJ2-2, with unresolved D. Germline V gene lookup returns CDR1 SGHTA and CDR2 FQGTGA. The CDR3 is 13 amino acids. Trimming stripped 5 bases from V and 4 bases from J, with 8 bases between. In nucleotides, the CDR3 is TGTGCCAGCAGCCCAGACCCCACCGGGGAGCTGTTTTTT. The encoded protein is CASSPDPTGELFF.

The count of this clonotype is one. The chain has TRBV7-9 and TRBJ1-1; D is possibly TRBD1 (5 bases). V lost 5 bases, J lost 4 bases, and 14 bases lay in between. The V gene's germline CDR1 is SEHNR and CDR2 FQNEAQ (reference sequence). This CDR3 has 14 amino acids. The CDR3 region is CASSAQGGSTEAFF. The CDR3 DNA reads TGTGCCAGCAGCGCGCAGGGAGGGAGCACTGAAGCTTTCTTT.

The chain links TRBV29-1 to TRBJ1-4, with D possibly being TRBD1 (5 bases). The CDR3 consists of 15 residues. V shed 6 bases and J shed 4 bases, with 18 bases lying between them. CDR1 is SQVTM, CDR2 ANQGSEA, per germline. The CDR3: CSVRTAFQGNEKLFF. The DNA for the CDR3 is TGCAGCGTACGGACCGCTTTTCAGGGTAATGAAAAACTGTTTTTT.